Sequencing of this TCR beta chain was carried out in a study of shared clonotypes between healthy human individuals. Looking at the study overall: CD8 memory received one plate per donor, CD8 naive two, CD4 memory three and CD4 naive three.

As regards this clone: Other DNA sequences in the same sample also yield this CDR3.

The CDR3 covers 14 residues. Germline CDR1 and CDR2: SGHRS and YFSETQ. Trimming took off 0 bases at V and 2 bases at J, with 6 bases between the two ends. Using immunoSEQ multiplex PCR, the repertoire was profiled, and TCRdb retains in-frame clones only, with some absent. Here the sample spans 2 million to 2.5 million clones, 85% to 95% being singletons. This sequence joins TRBV5-1 and TRBJ1-5; D not certain. This sequence originates from a young man in good health. Some clones in this sample may be carry-over from other donors' samples. Sequenced sample: naive CD4+ T cells from PBMCs. Described subset: CD45RA+ positively selected. In nucleotides, the CDR3 is TGCGCCAGCAGCTTGGGAACAGGCAATCAGCCCCAGCATTTT. This codes for CASSLGTGNQPQHF.